These T cell receptor beta chains were read from a single sample in a study of blood T cell repertoires in COVID-19. Sequencing used immunoSEQ multiplex PCR; TCRdb keeps in-frame clones, though not all of them. The repertoire holds fewer than 700,000 clones, with about 88% as singletons. The sample consisted of peripheral blood. Receptors were obtained from a woman aged 45 to 65 with COVID-19, enrolled during active disease. CDR3s include the opening cysteine and the closing phenylalanine or tryptophan. D genes are given only for firm matches. Not every row has a clone size; where given, it reads once, few, many or a size class.

J gene: TRBJ1-3; V gene: TRBV5-6; clone size: once; D gene: NA; CDR3 protein: CASSRGSGNTIYF; CDR3 DNA: TGTGCCAGCTCACGGGGTTCTGGAAACACCATATATTTT
J gene: TRBJ1-2; V gene: TRBV11-2; clone size: NA; D gene: NA; CDR3 protein: CASSLSWAAGENTF; CDR3 DNA: TGTGCCAGCAGCTTATCCTGGGCCGCAGGGGAGAACACCTTC
J gene: TRBJ1-1; V gene: TRBV28; clone size: once; D gene: TRBD1; CDR3 protein: CASSFRPDRGNTEAFF; CDR3 DNA: TGTGCCAGCAGTTTTAGGCCTGACAGGGGAAACACTGAAGCTTTCTTT
J gene: TRBJ1-1; V gene: TRBV11-2; clone size: NA; D gene: NA; CDR3 protein: CASSYLPPAGHTEAFF; CDR3 DNA: TGTGCCAGCAGCTACCTCCCTCCGGCGGGTCACACTGAAGCTTTCTTT
J gene: TRBJ1-2; V gene: TRBV5-6; clone size: NA; D gene: TRBD1; CDR3 protein: CASSPRTGDGYTF; CDR3 DNA: TGTGCCAGCAGCCCCCGGACAGGGGATGGCTACACCTTC
J gene: TRBJ1-2; V gene: TRBV18; clone size: NA; D gene: NA; CDR3 protein: CASSPTVAGVDYGYTF; CDR3 DNA: TGTGCCAGCTCACCCACCGTAGCAGGGGTTGATTATGGCTACACCTTC
J gene: TRBJ2-1; V gene: TRBV7-3; clone size: NA; D gene: TRBD2; CDR3 protein: CASSRGLGGSEQFF; CDR3 DNA: TGTGCCAGCAGCCGGGGACTAGGGGGGAGTGAGCAGTTCTTC
J gene: TRBJ1-4; V gene: TRBV30; clone size: NA; D gene: NA; CDR3 protein: CAWSGSEKLFF; CDR3 DNA: TGTGCCTGGAGTGGGAGCGAAAAACTGTTTTTT
J gene: TRBJ1-6; V gene: TRBV6-5; clone size: NA; D gene: NA; CDR3 protein: CASRLTGYNSPLHF; CDR3 DNA: TGTGCCAGCAGATTGACAGGTTATAATTCACCCCTCCACTTT
J gene: TRBJ1-1; V gene: TRBV5-8; clone size: once; D gene: NA; CDR3 protein: CASSLAAKMNTEAFF; CDR3 DNA: TGTGCCAGCAGCTTGGCAGCGAAGATGAACACTGAAGCTTTCTTT
J gene: TRBJ2-1; V gene: TRBV5-1; clone size: NA; D gene: NA; CDR3 protein: CASSLDPSSYNEQFF; CDR3 DNA: TGCGCCAGCAGCTTGGACCCGAGCTCCTACAATGAGCAGTTCTTC
J gene: TRBJ2-5; V gene: TRBV14; clone size: NA; D gene: TRBD2; CDR3 protein: CASSLGLDETQYF; CDR3 DNA: TGTGCCAGCAGCTTAGGACTAGATGAGACCCAGTACTTC
J gene: TRBJ2-7; V gene: TRBV2; clone size: NA; D gene: NA; CDR3 protein: CASSRGTGLEQYF; CDR3 DNA: TGTGCCAGCAGCCGCGGGACGGGACTCGAGCAGTACTTC
J gene: TRBJ1-4; V gene: TRBV5-1; clone size: once; D gene: TRBD1; CDR3 protein: CASSHGSYGTGGSVNEKLFF; CDR3 DNA: TGCGCCAGCAGCCATGGGTCGTATGGGACAGGGGGCAGTGTTAATGAAAAACTGTTTTTT
J gene: TRBJ1-2; V gene: TRBV9; clone size: NA; D gene: TRBD1; CDR3 protein: CASSGTGSGYTF; CDR3 DNA: TGTGCCAGCAGCGGGACAGGGTCTGGCTACACCTTC
J gene: TRBJ1-2; V gene: TRBV13; clone size: NA; D gene: TRBD1; CDR3 protein: CASSLEGGTGPNYGYTF; CDR3 DNA: TGTGCCAGCAGCTTAGAAGGAGGGACAGGGCCGAACTATGGCTACACCTTC
J gene: TRBJ1-1; V gene: TRBV27; clone size: NA; D gene: NA; CDR3 protein: CASTLTQGSEAFF; CDR3 DNA: TGTGCCAGCACCCTTACCCAGGGGTCTGAAGCTTTCTTT
J gene: TRBJ1-2; V gene: TRBV7-8; clone size: NA; D gene: NA; CDR3 protein: CASSLRKQGGYTF; CDR3 DNA: TGTGCCAGCAGCTTGAGGAAGCAAGGTGGCTACACCTTC
J gene: TRBJ1-6; V gene: TRBV5-1; clone size: NA; D gene: TRBD1; CDR3 protein: CASSLEGQGAVNSPLHF; CDR3 DNA: TGCGCCAGCAGCTTGGAGGGACAGGGGGCAGTTAATTCACCCCTCCACTTT
J gene: TRBJ1-1; V gene: TRBV11-3; clone size: NA; D gene: NA; CDR3 protein: CASSLRGGTEAFF; CDR3 DNA: TGTGCCAGCAGCTTAAGAGGGGGAACTGAAGCTTTCTTT
J gene: TRBJ2-7; V gene: TRBV3-1/TRBV3-2; clone size: NA; D gene: TRBD1; CDR3 protein: CASSQGRDSSYEQYF; CDR3 DNA: TGTGCCAGCAGCCAAGGTAGGGACAGCTCCTACGAGCAGTACTTC
J gene: TRBJ1-6; V gene: TRBV30; clone size: NA; D gene: TRBD1; CDR3 protein: CAWSHENRGRDSYNSPLHF; CDR3 DNA: TGTGCCTGGAGTCACGAAAACAGGGGGCGGGATTCCTATAATTCACCCCTCCACTTT
J gene: TRBJ2-5; V gene: TRBV6-1; clone size: NA; D gene: NA; CDR3 protein: CASSEAGRATQYF; CDR3 DNA: TGTGCCAGCAGTGAAGCGGGCCGAGCGACCCAGTACTTC
J gene: TRBJ1-1; V gene: TRBV13; clone size: NA; D gene: NA; CDR3 protein: CASSFGTPRTEAFF; CDR3 DNA: TGTGCCAGCAGCTTCGGGACACCGAGAACTGAAGCTTTCTTT
J gene: TRBJ1-5; V gene: TRBV20-1; clone size: NA; D gene: NA; CDR3 protein: CSASLTENQPQHF; CDR3 DNA: TGCAGTGCCAGTCTAACGGAGAATCAGCCCCAGCATTTT
J gene: TRBJ2-7; V gene: TRBV14; clone size: NA; D gene: NA; CDR3 protein: CASSQGTPPYEQYF; CDR3 DNA: TGTGCCAGCAGCCAAGGGACTCCACCCTACGAGCAGTACTTC
J gene: TRBJ1-1; V gene: TRBV7-2; clone size: NA; D gene: NA; CDR3 protein: CASSSDSSRGTEAFF; CDR3 DNA: TGTGCCAGCAGTTCGGACTCCTCGCGGGGAACTGAAGCTTTCTTT
J gene: TRBJ2-2; V gene: TRBV7-8; clone size: few; D gene: TRBD2; CDR3 protein: CASLPGTSGGDGELFF; CDR3 DNA: TGTGCCAGCCTACCCGGGACTAGCGGGGGGGACGGGGAGCTGTTTTTT
J gene: TRBJ1-1; V gene: TRBV7-9; clone size: NA; D gene: NA; CDR3 protein: CASSLDMNTEAFF; CDR3 DNA: TGTGCCAGCAGCTTAGACATGAACACTGAAGCTTTCTTT